This T cell receptor (beta chain) was sequenced in a study of blood T cell repertoires in COVID-19. This CDR3 is 16 amino acids long. The germline gives CDR1 SNHLY, CDR2 FYNNEI. The ends were cut back, 5 bases at V and 1 base at J, with 17 bases in the middle. Repertoires were generated with immunoSEQ multiplex PCR, while TCRdb's copy carries only in-frame clones and drops some. The sample holds 130,000 or so clones, roughly 89% seen once. This receptor was taken from a woman aged 45-65 years with acute or convalescent COVID-19. The sequenced sample consisted of peripheral blood. The rearrangement uses TRBV2 and TRBJ1-1; the D gene is possibly TRBD1 (5 bases). The CDR3 here is CASSILQAVGNTEAFF. CDR3 bases: TGTGCCAGCAGTATCTTACAGGCCGTAGGGAACACTGAAGCTTTCTTT. The whole variable domain, remainder taken from reference TRBV2 and TRBJ1-1, is EPEVTQTPSHQVTQMGQEVILRCVPISNHLYFYWYRQILGQKVEFLVSFYNNEISEKSEIFDDQFSVERPDGSNFTLKIRSTKLEDSAMYFCASSILQAVGNTEAFFGQGTRLTVV.